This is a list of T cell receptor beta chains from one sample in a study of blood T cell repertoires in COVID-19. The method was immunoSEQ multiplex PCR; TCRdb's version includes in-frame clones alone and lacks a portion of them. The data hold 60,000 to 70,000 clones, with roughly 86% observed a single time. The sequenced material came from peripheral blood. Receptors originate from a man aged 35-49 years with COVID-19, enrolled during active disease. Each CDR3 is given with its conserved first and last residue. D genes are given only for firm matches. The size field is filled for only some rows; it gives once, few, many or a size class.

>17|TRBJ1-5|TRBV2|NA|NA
TGTGCCAGCAGTGATAGGATTCGGACGGAGGTGGGACAGCCCCAGCATTTT
CASSDRIRTEVGQPQHF
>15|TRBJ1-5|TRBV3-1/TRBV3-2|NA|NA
TGTGCCAGCAGCCCCGCCACAGGGTTCAATCAGCCCCAGCATTTT
CASSPATGFNQPQHF
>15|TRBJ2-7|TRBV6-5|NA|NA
TGTGCCAGCAGTTACGAAACAGGTCGGTTCTCCCAGCAGTACTTC
CASSYETGRFSQQYF
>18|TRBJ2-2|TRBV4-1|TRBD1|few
TGCGCCAGCAGCCAACCAGGGACAGGGGGCTTTAGGACCGGGGAGCTGTTTTTT
CASSQPGTGGFRTGELFF
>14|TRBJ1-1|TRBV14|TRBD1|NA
TGTGCCAGCAGCCGAGGGGGCCGGTACACTGAAGCTTTCTTT
CASSRGGRYTEAFF
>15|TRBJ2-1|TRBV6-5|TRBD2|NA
TGTGCCAGCAGTTACTCCGTCCTAGCGGGGCACGAGCAGTTCTTC
CASSYSVLAGHEQFF
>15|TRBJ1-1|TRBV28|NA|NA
TGTGCCAGCCGGAGGTCAGACCTCCTTGGGACTGAAGCTTTCTTT
CASRRSDLLGTEAFF
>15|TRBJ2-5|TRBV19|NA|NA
TGTGCCAGTAGTAAGAGGTGGGTAGCGGAAGAGACCCAGTACTTC
CASSKRWVAEETQYF
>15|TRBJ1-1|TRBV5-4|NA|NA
TGTGCCAGCAGCAGCGGGGGCGGGCAGAACACTGAAGCTTTCTTT
CASSSGGGQNTEAFF
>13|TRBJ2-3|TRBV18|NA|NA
TGTGCCAGCTCAACGGGGAACGCAGATACGCAGTATTTT
CASSTGNADTQYF
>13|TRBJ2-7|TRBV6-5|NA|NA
TGTGCCAGCCACTCCGGGTCTTCCTACGAGCAGTACTTC
CASHSGSSYEQYF
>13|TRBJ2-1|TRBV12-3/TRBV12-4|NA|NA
TGTGCCAGCAGTCTCTCCCGGGGAGATGAGCAGTTCTTC
CASSLSRGDEQFF
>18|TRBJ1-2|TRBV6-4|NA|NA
TGTGCCAACTTACGAACAGGGAACGCGCTAGTCCCTAACTATGGCTACACCTTC
CANLRTGNALVPNYGYTF
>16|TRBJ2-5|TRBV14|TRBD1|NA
TGTGCCAGCAGCCAGATGTTTGGACAGGGAGGAGAGACCCAGTACTTC
CASSQMFGQGGETQYF
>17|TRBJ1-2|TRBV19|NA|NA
TGTGCCAGTAGTATCATAACTGACGGCGGGCACTACTATGGCTACACCTTC
CASSIITDGGHYYGYTF
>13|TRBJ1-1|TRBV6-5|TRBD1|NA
TGTGCCAGCAGTTTCCCCGGGACAGCGATTGTAGACTTT
CASSFPGTAIVDF